These 3 T cell receptor beta chains were sequenced from one sample in a study of cytomegalovirus exposure and HLA in healthy donors. 13 Jbeta primers and 60 Vbeta primers were used for the PCR. Clones were sequenced by immunoSEQ multiplex PCR, and TCRdb holds only the in-frame ones, with some missing. The repertoire has some 150,000 clones, almost 80% of them found once; the top ten carry around 1.3%. Sequenced: PBMCs. The source of these receptors is a woman in her 50s in good health and CMV-seronegative.

The chain joins TRBV18 to TRBJ1-1; 10 bases fit TRBD1. Trimming at V came to 3 bases and at J to 10 bases, leaving 5 bases not matched to a gene. Per the germline V gene, CDR1 is KGHSH and CDR2 is LQKENI. This CDR3 contains 13 residues. The CDR3 sequence is CASSPRDRGLAFF. The CDR3 nucleotides are TGTGCCAGCTCACCTCGGGACAGGGGATTAGCTTTCTTT.

The chain is built from TRBV4-2 and TRBJ1-4; D not resolved. CDR1 and CDR2 (germline): LGHNA, YNFKEQ. The CDR3 has 15 residues. V dropped 4 bases and J dropped 0 bases, with 9 bases sitting between them. DNA for the CDR3: TGTGCCAGCAGCCGGAGGTCTACAACTAATGAAAAACTGTTTTTT. Translation gives CASSRRSTTNEKLFF.

The V gene is TRBV11-2, the J gene TRBJ2-1; the match to TRBD2 covers 9 bases. Germline V gene sequence: CDR1 SGHAT, CDR2 FQNNGV. V gave up 3 bases and J gave up 4 bases; unmatched junction bases: 4. The CDR3 has 15 amino acids. CDR3: CASSFGSGSYNEQFF. CDR3 sequence (DNA): TGTGCCAGCAGCTTTGGTAGCGGGAGTTACAATGAGCAGTTCTTC.